This TCR beta chain is drawn from a study of Ad26.COV2.S vaccination and SARS-CoV-2 variants (dated by TCRdb to about 2021). About the full investigation: Donors in the vaccine arm were drawn from COV1001, a phase I-IIa trial of Ad26.COV2.S in healthy adults that was multicentre, randomized, double-blind and placebo-controlled. Dosing of Ad26.COV2.S was intramuscular, at either 5x10^10 or 1x10^11 viral particles, delivered as one shot or as two shots spaced 56 days apart. TCRbeta repertoire sequencing was used to assess the specificity and breadth of SARS-CoV-2-reactive T cell receptors after Ad26.COV2.S vaccination. The TCR-sequenced set comprised around 30 samples: some 19 Ad26.COV2.S vaccine recipients, 5 placebo recipients and 8 SARS-CoV-2 convalescent individuals. Trial participants were randomized into five groups of five, in which low-dose or high-dose Ad26.COV2.S was given once or twice, or placebo was given on both occasions. Investigators did not know the trial group allocation while performing experiments and assessing outcomes.

Taken with the paper, the label for treatment or condition translates to: about 20 received Ad26.COV2.S at low or high dose, single or two shots; 5 received placebo; per-sample allocation not given. Repertoires of vaccine and placebo recipients were sequenced from samples collected on day 63 after the first injection. Between 29 July and 7 August 2020, Cohort 1b enrolled about 27 adults aged 18-55 years at one site in Boston, USA. Ad26.COV2.S was a replication-incompetent adenovirus type 26 vector expressing a prefusion-stabilized SARS-CoV-2 spike protein from the original Wuhan strain. Notes on this clone: The target of this receptor is not known. Base qualities are not at hand, and no much larger clone is one base apart.

What the work shows at the level of the full study, not this receptor alone: After vaccination, spike-specific CD8+ and CD4+ T cell responses were reported to show substantial breadth. The study was not powered for comparison of responses between vaccine doses or regimens. The authors noted that the TCR breadth and depth analyses may have underestimated total T cell responses. Non-spike TCR breadth was comparable between vaccine and placebo recipients, consistent with the vaccine containing only spike. Spike-specific TCR breadth was higher in Ad26.COV2.S recipients than in placebo recipients (P = 0.0014).

The immunoSEQ Assay was used to sequence TCRbeta CDR3 regions. After extraction, genomic DNA underwent amplification by bias-controlled multiplex PCR, followed by high-throughput sequencing. Per the original workflow: To quantify the absolute abundance of each unique TCRbeta CDR3 region, sequences were collapsed and filtered. T cell fraction was estimated by normalizing TCRbeta template counts to usable DNA, with usable DNA measured through amplification of reference genes found in all nucleated cells. Repertoire TCRs were annotated as SARS-CoV-2-specific when V gene, CDR3 amino acid sequence and J gene were exactly matched to a known reactive TCR set. MIRA supplied the reference SARS-CoV-2 TCR set, which was filtered for enrichment in COVID-19-positive ImmuneCODE repertoires so that public or cross-reactive TCRs were removed. Using the MIRA antigens, annotated TCRs were further analysed by specific ORF or by position within an ORF. Breadth was defined as the number of annotated unique rearrangements divided by the total number of unique productive rearrangements, and depth was defined as the summed frequency of the annotated unique rearrangements. Two-sided Wilcoxon rank-sum tests were applied when comparing TCR breadth between groups. The table comes from immuneACCESS by way of TCRdb, which keeps in-frame sequences with V and J called. Part of the clones is missing from these tables; in studies checked, under half for an unresolved V gene and the rest for unknown reasons. V and J calls and clone size follow that table, whereas D and trimming were derived from the DNA. The table for this sample lists around 450,000 clones; around 90% of them were counted only once. Roughly 4.3% of the sample rests with the top ten.

Specimen: peripheral blood, collected in a trial of Ad26.COV2.S vaccine versus placebo. The TCR sequence derives from a person aged 18 to 59 who received the Ad26.COV2.S COVID-19 vaccine or a placebo.

The CDR3 amino acid sequence is: CASSIDRGRFAGELFF. The nucleotides are TGTGCCAGTAGTATAGATCGGGGGAGGTTTGCCGGGGAGCTGTTTTTT. The receptor chain draws on TRBV19 and TRBJ2-2; 6 matching bases give a weak D call of TRBD2. The CDR3 starts with the cysteine, ends with the phenylalanine, and has 16 residues. Only the CDR3 DNA is retained, 48 bases long and in frame from the first base. V loses 0 bases of germline sequence and J loses 6 bases, and the interval between the two ends is 14 bases. CDR1 is given as LNHDA and CDR2 as SQIVND, both from the germline V gene (reference sequence). Full variable domain (CDR3 extended with the reference TRBV19 and TRBJ2-2 proteins): DGGITQSPKYLFRKEGQNVTLSCEQNLNHDAMYWYRQDPGQGLRLIYYSQIVNDFQKGDIAEGYSVSREKKESFPLTVTSAQKNPTAFYLCASSIDRGRFAGELFFGEGSRLTVL.